This T cell receptor (beta chain) comes out of a study of cytomegalovirus exposure and HLA in healthy donors. This clone was counted a few times. The CDR3 has 18 residues. Losses at the gene ends were 0 bases for V and 3 bases for J; bases not matched to a gene: 11. The germline gives CDR1 LGHNA, CDR2 YNFKEQ. Researchers ran the PCR with 60 Vbeta and 13 Jbeta primers. Measured with immunoSEQ multiplex PCR; TCRdb has only the in-frame clones, and not every one. The sample shows fewer than 200,000 clones, about 85% of them seen only once. The sample comprised PBMCs. This rearrangement joins TRBV4-2 to TRBJ2-7; 10 bases map to TRBD2. The receptor's source is a man between 18 and 35 years old in good health and CMV-seropositive. CDR3 sequence (DNA): TGTGCCAGCAGCCAAGATTACAGCGGGGGGGCTGATTTCTACGAGCAGTACTTC. It yields the protein CASSQDYSGGADFYEQYF.